This T cell receptor (beta chain) was captured by sequencing in a study of blood T cell repertoires in COVID-19. Study at large: Samples of COVID-19 (acute and convalescent) were obtained from the United States, Italy and Spain.

Looked up from germline, CDR1 is MDHEN and CDR2 is SYDVKM. This CDR3 spans 18 amino acids. V was pared by 1 base and J by 0 bases, with 16 bases between. Libraries were prepared by immunoSEQ multiplex PCR; TCRdb keeps only in-frame clonotypes and omits some of them. The data show nearly 250,000 clones, 86% seen once. The sequenced sample was PBMCs or T cells enriched from blood (not recorded which). The TCR was taken from a woman aged 45-65 years who had recovered from COVID-19. J is TRBJ1-5 and V is TRBV28; no clear D gene. CDR3 sequence reads: CASSLSPDTVYSNQPQHF. Here the CDR3 DNA reads TGTGCCAGCAGTTTATCCCCCGATACTGTCTATAGCAATCAGCCCCAGCATTTT.